This T cell receptor (beta chain) appears in the sequencing data of a study of shared clonotypes between healthy human individuals. The study's findings and limits: Non-shared clonotypes displayed generation probabilities falling below those of clonotypes present in all four donors. The naive CD4 repertoires of several donors were compared, and approximately 5% of clonotypes were shared.

Germline V gene lookup returns CDR1 ENHRY and CDR2 SYGVKD. The CDR3 runs 17 residues. V was pared by 6 bases and J by 0 bases, with 9 bases of the junction left unmatched. Turning to this clone: The antigen is not known.

Healthy adults negative for HIV, lacking recent acute infections or vaccinations, served as donors. The split of CD4+ cells yielded CD45RA+ naive and CD45RA-negative memory subsets. Profiling relied on immunoSEQ multiplex PCR, and the TCRdb table lists in-frame clones only, not all of them. This sample has some 660,000 clones, with approximately 73% found just once. This TCR derives from a woman younger than 45 in good health. The material sequenced was memory CD4+ T cells sorted from blood. Subset described: CD45RA-negative fraction. The chain uses TRBV10-3 and TRBJ1-1, with 11 bases that match TRBD1. In DNA form, the CDR3 reads TGTGCCATCAGGCCCGGACAGGGGGCTGGAATGAACACTGAAGCTTTCTTT. It specifies CAIRPGQGAGMNTEAFF.